This is a list of T cell receptor beta chains from one sample in a study of blood T cell repertoires in COVID-19. The repertoire was sequenced with immunoSEQ multiplex PCR; TCRdb's copy has only in-frame clones and lacks some. The table includes roughly 420,000 clones, around nine tenths detected once. The material sequenced was PBMCs or T cells enriched from blood (not recorded which). The receptors here all came from a woman in her twenties or thirties with acute COVID-19. The CDR3 runs from the conserved cysteine through the conserved F or W. Each record gives: V gene, D gene, J gene, clone size, CDR3 protein, CDR3 DNA. A D gene is named only where the DNA matches it firmly. A row's size may be missing; if present it is once, few, many or a size class.

V gene: TRBV10-1; D gene: -; J gene: TRBJ2-3; clone size: -; CDR3 protein: CASSEGAATDTQYF; CDR3 DNA: TGCGCCAGCAGTGAGGGGGCTGCGACAGATACGCAGTATTTT
V gene: TRBV27; D gene: -; J gene: TRBJ1-3; clone size: once; CDR3 protein: CASSDRDSKDTIYF; CDR3 DNA: TGTGCCAGCAGTGACCGGGACTCAAAGGACACCATATATTTT
V gene: TRBV19; D gene: TRBD1; J gene: TRBJ1-2; clone size: once; CDR3 protein: CATRGRTDGYTF; CDR3 DNA: TGTGCCACGAGGGGGCGGACGGATGGCTACACCTTC
V gene: TRBV7-2; D gene: -; J gene: TRBJ2-7; clone size: -; CDR3 protein: CASSLVRTSSYEQYF; CDR3 DNA: TGTGCCAGCAGCTTAGTCAGGACATCTTCCTACGAGCAGTACTTC
V gene: TRBV5-8; D gene: -; J gene: TRBJ2-7; clone size: -; CDR3 protein: CASSLPAPDRYPYEQYF; CDR3 DNA: TGTGCCAGCAGCCTGCCCGCGCCTGACAGATACCCCTACGAGCAGTACTTC
V gene: TRBV5-8; D gene: -; J gene: TRBJ1-6; clone size: -; CDR3 protein: CASSLARDGYNSPLHF; CDR3 DNA: TGTGCCAGCAGCTTGGCGCGGGACGGTTATAATTCACCCCTCCACTTT
V gene: TRBV28; D gene: -; J gene: TRBJ1-1; clone size: -; CDR3 protein: CASSLRTRYLMNTEAFF; CDR3 DNA: TGTGCCAGCAGTTTAAGGACAAGATATTTAATGAACACTGAAGCTTTCTTT
V gene: TRBV27; D gene: -; J gene: TRBJ2-1; clone size: -; CDR3 protein: CASSHEQVIYDEQFF; CDR3 DNA: TGTGCCAGCAGTCACGAACAGGTCATCTACGATGAGCAGTTCTTC
V gene: TRBV7-9; D gene: TRBD1; J gene: TRBJ1-2; clone size: -; CDR3 protein: CASSLFSGQGAGGYTF; CDR3 DNA: TGTGCCAGCAGCCTCTTCTCCGGACAGGGGGCCGGTGGCTACACCTTC
V gene: TRBV10-3; D gene: -; J gene: TRBJ1-6; clone size: -; CDR3 protein: CAISEGQGAHNSPLHF; CDR3 DNA: TGTGCCATCAGTGAGGGGCAGGGTGCCCATAATTCACCCCTCCACTTT
V gene: TRBV6-2/TRBV6-3; D gene: TRBD2; J gene: TRBJ2-2; clone size: -; CDR3 protein: CASSFRAGGPGTGELFF; CDR3 DNA: TGTGCCAGCAGTTTTCGAGCGGGGGGGCCGGGCACCGGGGAGCTGTTTTTT
V gene: TRBV30; D gene: TRBD1; J gene: TRBJ1-2; clone size: -; CDR3 protein: CAWSASDRGLGYTF; CDR3 DNA: TGTGCCTGGAGTGCCTCGGACAGGGGGCTGGGCTACACCTTC
V gene: TRBV18; D gene: TRBD2; J gene: TRBJ2-3; clone size: -; CDR3 protein: CASSPPGLAGSTDTQYF; CDR3 DNA: TGTGCCAGCTCACCACCGGGACTAGCGGGGAGCACAGATACGCAGTATTTT
V gene: TRBV7-2; D gene: -; J gene: TRBJ1-5; clone size: -; CDR3 protein: CASSLELGNQPQHF; CDR3 DNA: TGTGCCAGCAGCTTAGAGCTGGGCAATCAGCCCCAGCATTTT
V gene: TRBV7-9; D gene: TRBD1; J gene: TRBJ1-4; clone size: -; CDR3 protein: CASSPGQGNEKLFF; CDR3 DNA: TGTGCCAGCAGCCCAGGACAGGGTAATGAAAAACTGTTTTTT
V gene: TRBV30; D gene: TRBD1; J gene: TRBJ2-3; clone size: -; CDR3 protein: CAWSLGTGEDTQYF; CDR3 DNA: TGTGCCTGGAGTCTAGGGACAGGGGAAGATACGCAGTATTTT
V gene: TRBV4-1; D gene: TRBD1; J gene: TRBJ1-2; clone size: -; CDR3 protein: CASSQEQGNYGYTF; CDR3 DNA: TGCGCCAGCAGCCAAGAACAGGGGAACTATGGCTACACCTTC
V gene: TRBV5-1; D gene: -; J gene: TRBJ2-7; clone size: -; CDR3 protein: CASSPRQRWEQYF; CDR3 DNA: TGCGCCAGCAGCCCGAGACAGCGATGGGAGCAGTACTTC
V gene: TRBV4-1; D gene: TRBD2; J gene: TRBJ2-2; clone size: -; CDR3 protein: CASSHLLAENTGELFF; CDR3 DNA: TGCGCCAGCAGCCACTTACTAGCGGAGAACACCGGGGAGCTGTTTTTT
V gene: TRBV3-1/TRBV3-2; D gene: -; J gene: TRBJ2-2; clone size: -; CDR3 protein: CASSQAGVTGELFF; CDR3 DNA: TGTGCCAGCAGCCAAGCGGGGGTCACCGGGGAGCTGTTTTTT
V gene: TRBV19; D gene: TRBD1; J gene: TRBJ2-1; clone size: once; CDR3 protein: CATKGTEGYNEQFF; CDR3 DNA: TGTGCCACTAAAGGGACAGAAGGCTACAATGAGCAGTTCTTC
V gene: TRBV3-1/TRBV3-2; D gene: -; J gene: TRBJ1-2; clone size: -; CDR3 protein: CASSQETGRMGGYGYTF; CDR3 DNA: TGTGCCAGCAGCCAAGAGACAGGCAGAATGGGTGGCTATGGCTACACCTTC